Below, 25 T cell receptor beta chains from the same sample are listed, as sequenced in a study of glioma-infiltrating T cells after dendritic cell vaccination. Profiling relied on immunoSEQ multiplex PCR, and the TCRdb table lists in-frame clones only, not all of them. The sample carries roughly 100,000 clones, 85% to 90% recorded once. Time point meaning: after dendritic cell vaccination, including at tumor progression/relapse. This specimen was blood, taken after dendritic cell vaccination. These TCRs come from a human donor with glioblastoma.

The genes are TRBV2 and TRBJ2-2, with 8 bases aligning to TRBD2. Germline values: CDR1 SNHLY, CDR2 FYNNEI. The CDR3 is 14 amino acids. V shed 0 bases and J 7 bases; nucleotides not matched to a gene: 1. The CDR3 nucleotides are TGTGCCAGCAGTGAAGCCGGGACTAGCGGGGAGCTGTTTTTT. This gives the protein CASSEAGTSGELFF.

The sample holds one count of this clone. The rearrangement joins TRBV29-1 to TRBJ2-7, with TRBD2 matching 8 bases. V shed 5 bases and J 1 base; nucleotides not matched to a gene: 4. The CDR3 length is 13 residues. Looked up from germline, CDR1 is SQVTM and CDR2 is ANQGSEA. The CDR3 nucleotides read TGCAGCGTTCTTAGCGGGGAATCCTACGAGCAGTACTTC. Translated: CSVLSGESYEQYF.

This rearrangement joins TRBV7-8 to TRBJ2-1; 7 bases fit TRBD1. Germline assignment: CDR1 SGHVS and CDR2 FQNEAQ. The V gene end was trimmed by 8 bases and the J gene end by 10 bases; junction bases not matched to a gene: 11. The CDR3 covers 13 residues. CDR3 coding DNA: TGTGCCAGCGGACAGGTGCCCGATGGGGAGCAGTTCTTC. Its translation is CASGQVPDGEQFF.

This rearrangement joins TRBV7-2 to TRBJ2-5; tentatively, D is TRBD2 (6 bases). V was cut by 6 bases and J by 2 bases, with 10 bases left in between. This CDR3 region has 13 residues. The V gene's germline CDR1 is SGHTA and CDR2 FQGNSA. The CDR3 DNA is TGTGCCAGCAGGGCTAGCGCACAAGAGACCCAGTACTTC. Translated, it gives CASRASAQETQYF.

The J gene is TRBJ2-1, the V gene TRBV5-1; D is perhaps TRBD2 (6 bases). CDR3 length equals 16 residues. Trimming took off 4 bases at V and 0 bases at J, with 14 bases between the two ends. The germline gives CDR1 SGHRS, CDR2 YFSETQ. CDR3 in amino acids: CASSIGTVSSYNEQFF. CDR3 nucleotide sequence: TGCGCCAGCAGCATCGGGACTGTGAGCTCCTACAATGAGCAGTTCTTC.

The chain employs TRBV30 and TRBJ2-7; 10 bases align to TRBD1. The CDR3 consists of 14 residues. From germline, CDR1 is GTSNPN and CDR2 SVGIG (reference sequence). The junction had 5 bases not matched to a gene; V was cut back by 0 bases and J by 6 bases. CDR3 amino acids: CAWSVLRTGGEQYF. Written as DNA, the CDR3 is TGTGCCTGGAGTGTACTCCGGACAGGGGGCGAGCAGTACTTC.

The V call is TRBV29-1, the J call TRBJ1-1; D uncertain. V was trimmed by 5 bases and J by 5 bases, leaving 18 bases between them. Germline assignment: CDR1 SQVTM and CDR2 ANQGSEA. There are 14 residues in the CDR3. The CDR3 DNA sequence: TGCAGCGTTAAGGAGCCCGGCAGACCTACTGAAGCTTTCTTT. Translation: CSVKEPGRPTEAFF.

The chain couples TRBV9 to TRBJ2-7, with 15 positions matching TRBD2. Germline V gene data show CDR1 as SGDLS and CDR2 as YYNGEE. Losses at the gene ends were 0 bases for V and 6 bases for J; bases not matched to a gene: 10. CDR3 length: 18 amino acids. The CDR3 is CASSVGPGLAGGGGEQYF. The CDR3 DNA reads as TGTGCCAGCAGCGTAGGGCCGGGACTAGCGGGAGGAGGAGGCGAGCAGTACTTC.

This chain connects TRBV2 to TRBJ1-1, with 8 bases aligning to TRBD1. With 7 bases clipped from V and 3 bases from J, the junction kept 7 bases outside the gene matches. The CDR3 contains 14 residues. CDR1 and CDR2 (germline): SNHLY, FYNNEI. CDR3 region: CASIQAGGYTEAFF. As DNA, the CDR3 is TGTGCCAGCATTCAAGCAGGGGGCTACACTGAAGCTTTCTTT.

V and J are TRBV6-5 and TRBJ2-1; 9 bases map to TRBD2. Trimming cost V 6 bases and J 4 bases; bases outside gene matches: 4. The CDR3 spans 14 residues. Germline values: CDR1 MNHEY, CDR2 SVGAGI. The CDR3 is CASSRSGSYNEQFF. CDR3 in DNA: TGTGCCAGCAGCCGTAGCGGGAGTTACAATGAGCAGTTCTTC.

The genes are TRBV20-1 and TRBJ1-1; TRBD1 matches 9 bases. J gave up 12 bases and V 4 bases, and 6 bases lay outside the gene matches. The CDR3 loop spans 11 amino acids. Germline CDR1 is DFQATT and CDR2 is SNEGSKA (reference sequence). The CDR3 DNA sequence: TGCAGTGCTAAAGGACAGGGGAATTCTTTCTTT. As protein: CSAKGQGNSFF.

The chain couples TRBV2 to TRBJ1-2; no firm D call. Per germline, CDR1 SNHLY and CDR2 FYNNEI. This CDR3 has 14 amino acids. V was clipped by 4 bases and J by 4 bases, with 13 bases between them. The CDR3: CASSVRVLGYGYTF. DNA of the CDR3: TGTGCCAGCAGTGTGCGGGTCCTGGGCTATGGCTACACCTTC.

The chain joins TRBV4-1 to TRBJ1-4; weak D call: TRBD1 (6 bases). The germline CDR1 and CDR2 sequences are MGHRA and YSYEKL. This CDR3 contains 15 residues. Trimming stripped 5 bases from V and 3 bases from J, with 13 bases between. The CDR3 sequence is CASSYGRGPNEKLFF. CDR3 sequence (DNA): TGCGCCAGCAGCTACGGCAGGGGACCTAATGAAAAACTGTTTTTT.

This clone occurred once. V is TRBV7-9 and J is TRBJ2-1; a possible D gene is TRBD2 (6 bases). The V and J ends lost 2 bases and 10 bases respectively, with 15 bases between them. This CDR3 region has 14 residues. The germline gives CDR1 SEHNR, CDR2 FQNEAQ (reference sequence). In DNA, the CDR3 is TGTGCCAGCAGCTTAACTGGGACTCCGAGAGAGCAGTTCTTC. It translates to CASSLTGTPREQFF.

This clone came up once. J is TRBJ1-5 and V is TRBV18, with D possibly matching TRBD1 (5 bases). The ends were cut back, 5 bases at V and 4 bases at J, with 9 bases in the middle. This CDR3 is built from 13 residues. In germline, CDR1 is KGHSH, CDR2 LQKENI. As DNA, the CDR3 is TGTGCCAGCTCAGGGGGGAATAATCAGCCCCAGCATTTT. Translation: CASSGGNNQPQHF.

This clone showed up just a few times. The chain combines TRBV5-4 with TRBJ2-7, with D possibly being TRBD2 (5 bases). Between the trimmed V and J ends, which lost 0 bases and 4 bases, there was a span of 17 bases. The germline V gene encodes CDR1 SGHNT and CDR2 YYREEE (reference sequence). CDR3 length: 16 amino acids. This chain's CDR3 is CASSLDWTASNYEQYF. The CDR3 DNA follows: TGTGCCAGCAGCTTGGATTGGACTGCTTCCAATTACGAGCAGTACTTC.

The chain has TRBV11-3 and TRBJ1-1; 11 bases line up with TRBD1. Germline assignment: CDR1 SGHNT and CDR2 YENEEA. V shed 1 base, J shed 11 bases, and the junction held 0 bases outside the gene matches. This CDR3 has 12 amino acids. CDR3 protein: CASSLGDRGAFF. DNA for the CDR3: TGTGCCAGCAGCTTAGGGGACAGGGGGGCTTTCTTT.

This clone occurred once. This chain uses TRBV7-9 with TRBJ1-2, with TRBD1 matching over 12 bases. Germline values: CDR1 SEHNR, CDR2 FQNEAQ (reference sequence). The CDR3 has 15 residues. Trimming at V came to 5 bases and at J to 4 bases, leaving 5 bases not matched to a gene. CDR3 sequence (DNA): TGTGCCAGCAGCCCAGGGACAGGGGGCATCTATGGCTACACCTTC. Encoded protein: CASSPGTGGIYGYTF.

As to this clone: This sample also contains other DNA sequences that code for the same CDR3. The V call is TRBV29-1, the J call TRBJ1-2; D is unclear. The CDR3 runs 14 residues. V was trimmed by 3 bases and J by 5 bases, leaving 16 bases between them. CDR1 is SQVTM, CDR2 ANQGSEA, per germline. The CDR3 DNA reads TGCAGCGTTGATGTGGCCCAGGCGAATTATGGCTACACCTTC. Amino acids: CSVDVAQANYGYTF. The whole variable domain, filled in from reference TRBV29-1 and TRBJ1-2, reads SAVISQKPSRDICQRGTSLTIQCQVDSQVTMMFWYRQQPGQSLTLIATANQGSEATYESGFVIDKFPISRPNLTFSTLTVSNMSPEDSSIYLCSVDVAQANYGYTFGSGTRLTVV.

The rearrangement uses TRBV11-2 and TRBJ1-1; D might be TRBD1 (6 bases). Germline loops: CDR1 SGHAT, CDR2 FQNNGV. The length of the CDR3 is 15 residues. The V gene lost 5 bases and the J gene lost 4 bases, with 17 bases spanning the gap. Written as DNA, the CDR3 is TGTGCCAGCAGCCCCGGACAGATCGGGATCACTGAAGCTTTCTTT. This codes for CASSPGQIGITEAFF.

This clone was counted between two and nine times. J is TRBJ2-3 and V is TRBV11-2; 7 bases agree with TRBD1. Germline trimming cut 5 bases from V and 6 bases from J; bases unmatched to any gene: 8. This CDR3 comprises 14 residues. CDR1 SGHAT and CDR2 FQNNGV come from the germline V gene. CDR3 bases: TGTGCCAGCAGCACCAAACAGGGGCTCGATACGCAGTATTTT. It translates to CASSTKQGLDTQYF.

This rearrangement joins TRBV7-8 to TRBJ2-3, with a tentative D call TRBD1 (7 bases). The CDR3 has 17 amino acids. V was trimmed by 1 base and J by 3 bases, leaving 17 bases between them. Looked up from germline, CDR1 is SGHVS and CDR2 is FQNEAQ. The CDR3 here is CASSLGGTGTATDTQYF. In nucleotides, the CDR3 is TGTGCCAGCAGCTTAGGCGGGACCGGGACAGCAACAGATACGCAGTATTTT.

The CDR3 spells CASSDLRRQGPQWATNYGYTF. DNA of the CDR3: TGTGCCAGCAGTGACCTACGCCGACAGGGGCCGCAGTGGGCTACTAACTATGGCTACACCTTC. This sequence joins TRBV6-4 and TRBJ1-2; 8 bases line up with TRBD1. This CDR3 comprises 21 residues. Trimming cost V 2 bases and J 0 bases; bases outside gene matches: 20. Germline lookup yields CDR1 MRHNA and CDR2 SNTAGT.

The chain couples TRBV18 to TRBJ2-5; 7 nucleotides align to TRBD1. Germline V CDR1 and CDR2: KGHSH, LQKENI. CDR3 length equals 15 residues. J was trimmed by 5 bases and V by 5 bases; bases with no gene match: 11. This chain's CDR3 is CASSTTAGTVETQYF. DNA for the CDR3: TGTGCCAGCTCAACCACCGCCGGGACAGTCGAGACCCAGTACTTC.

The chain uses TRBV27 and TRBJ1-5; D ambiguous. In germline, CDR1 is MNHEY, CDR2 SMNVEV (reference sequence). CDR3 length equals 13 residues. Trimming cost V 2 bases and J 5 bases, with 7 bases left between them. The CDR3 nucleotides read TGTGCCAGCAGTTTACAGGAACATCAGCCCCAGCATTTT. This gives the protein CASSLQEHQPQHF.